The rows below give T cell receptor beta chains drawn from one sample of a study of T-cell memory formation after mild COVID-19. In TCRdb, the 5' RACE reads were re-called with MiXCR into one record per CDR3 protein. The sample lists approximately 260,000 distinct CDR3 sequences; around 15% were seen once. The source material was PBMCs or a T cell subset sorted from them (not recorded which). Receptors originate from a man between 18 and 35 years old who had mild COVID-19 (a few samples of this study predate the infection). Cell type and time point are not known. The CDR3 runs from the conserved cysteine through the conserved F or W. Clone size, where shown, is once, few, many, or a class for clones that have expanded.

j_call	clone_size	v_call	cdr3_aa
TRBJ2-7	many	TRBV7-9	CASSLGAARYEQYF
TRBJ2-6	-	TRBV5-1	CASSSDPSGANVLTF
TRBJ2-6	-	TRBV7-2	CASSYYTGTGANVLTF
TRBJ1-1	few	TRBV10-3	CAISDGTTEAFF
TRBJ1-1	few	TRBV2	CVWGGGEAFF
TRBJ1-6	-	TRBV7-2	CASSGRGWGDNSPLHF
TRBJ2-5	few	TRBV6-5	CASSRTGSETQYF
TRBJ2-2	-	TRBV18	CASSPNRLATNTGELFF
TRBJ2-1	many	TRBV12-3/TRBV12-4	CASSPPGPEQFF
TRBJ2-1	few	TRBV4-3	CASSLKLGQPGDEQFF
TRBJ2-1	many	TRBV7-9	CASSPRGSSYNEQFF
TRBJ1-2	few	TRBV19	CASSIPPSDLYGYTF
TRBJ2-3	-	TRBV9	CASSAGLADTDTQYF
TRBJ2-5	-	TRBV19	CASSLDSIQETQYF
TRBJ2-3	few	TRBV18	CASSQLASSTDTQYF
TRBJ1-2	few	TRBV6-5	CASSLRGPDYGYTF
TRBJ2-3	-	TRBV7-2	CASRYGGSTDTQYF
TRBJ2-1	-	TRBV6-6	CASSYSSLAGNNEQFF
TRBJ2-1	few	TRBV7-3	CASSSQGWDEQFF
TRBJ1-2	few	TRBV7-2	CASSQDQGGFYGYTF
TRBJ2-1	few	TRBV2	CASSETAGGSYNEQFF
TRBJ1-5	few	TRBV6-5	CASSAGPVYSNQPQHF
TRBJ2-1	once	TRBV12-5	CASGFGQRLNEQFF
TRBJ2-2	few	TRBV29-1	CSVAGPAGELFF
TRBJ2-3	few	TRBV11-2	CASIQGAHPDTQYF
TRBJ2-3	few	TRBV20-1	CSARQGTDTQYF
TRBJ1-1	few	TRBV4-2	CASSLGAGPTEAFF
TRBJ2-3	-	TRBV12-3/TRBV12-4	CASSTSSGGLYTDTQYF
TRBJ1-2	many	TRBV25-1	CASSPDTYGYTF